This T cell receptor (beta chain) derives from a study of cytomegalovirus exposure and HLA in healthy donors. Primers for the PCR totalled 60 Vbeta and 13 Jbeta. Original analysis: There were about 80 million unique TCR beta chains by a later count, and 8.5 million to 14 million of them were shared. Sequenced by immunoSEQ multiplex PCR; TCRdb stores in-frame clones only, minus some. V and J calls and clone size are as listed in that table; D and trimming were resolved from the DNA. The sample lists about 160,000 clones; approximately 84% were seen once. The CDR3 is 13 amino acids. Trimming took off 5 bases at V and 0 bases at J, with 7 bases between the two ends. Germline assignment: CDR1 SEHNR and CDR2 FQNEAQ (reference sequence).

This TCR was recovered from a man younger than 40 in good health and CMV-seronegative. The specimen was PBMCs. The chain combines TRBV7-9 with TRBJ1-1; D is undetermined. CDR3 amino acids: CASSIRVNTEAFF. The CDR3 nucleotides read TGTGCCAGCAGCATTCGGGTGAACACTGAAGCTTTCTTT.